The rows below give T cell receptor beta chains drawn from one sample of a study of STAT5B mutations in CD4+ large granular lymphocyte leukemia. Profiled with immunoSEQ multiplex PCR; TCRdb holds only in-frame clones, not every one. Of about 18,000 clones listed, roughly 84% are singletons. Material for sequencing was CD4+ T cells from blood buffy coats. These receptors were taken from a human donor in good health. Both conserved end residues are part of each CDR3. A D gene is named only where the DNA matches it firmly. The listing skips clone size in some rows; elsewhere it reads once, few, many or a size class.

d_call j_call clone_size v_call cdr3_nt cdr3_aa
TRBD1 TRBJ1-4 . TRBV5-8 TGTGCCAGCAGCTCGACAGGGGGAACCGCTGGGAAACTGTTTTTT CASSSTGGTAGKLFF
. TRBJ1-2 . TRBV2 TGTGCCAGCAGCGCAGACTCGGGGTATGGCTACACCTTC CASSADSGYGYTF
. TRBJ1-2 few TRBV19 TGTGCCAGTGACACTGGCGGGGGGCTTGTCTATGGCTACACCTTC CASDTGGGLVYGYTF
. TRBJ1-2 . TRBV27 TGTGCCAGCAGTGGGCAGGGTATCCGCGGCTACACCTTC CASSGQGIRGYTF
TRBD1 TRBJ2-7 once TRBV29-1 TGCAGCGTAGGGGGACAGGGCTACGAGCAGTACTTC CSVGGQGYEQYF
. TRBJ2-5 . TRBV5-6 TGTGCCAGCAGCCCTACCGGACAAGAGACCCAGTACTTC CASSPTGQETQYF
. TRBJ2-1 . TRBV2 TGTGCCAGCAGTGATTGGCACAACAATGAGCAGTTCTTC CASSDWHNNEQFF
. TRBJ2-6 few TRBV6-4 TGTGCCAGCAGTGACAGGGAGTTCGGGTCTGGGGCCAACGTCCTGACTTTC CASSDREFGSGANVLTF
. TRBJ1-4 . TRBV19 TGTGCCAGTAGTATGGTTGCAACTAATGAAAAACTGTTTTTT CASSMVATNEKLFF
. TRBJ1-2 . TRBV6-5 TGTGCCAGCAGTTACTCGACCCACACTAACTATGGCTACACCTTC CASSYSTHTNYGYTF
. TRBJ1-4 . TRBV6-5 TGTGCCAGCAGCCCCGGGCCCCAGGGCGAAAAACTGTTTTTT CASSPGPQGEKLFF
TRBD1 TRBJ1-5 . TRBV5-1 TGCGCCAGCAGCGCGACAGGGAATTTTAATCAGCCCCAGCATTTT CASSATGNFNQPQHF
. TRBJ2-7 . TRBV7-9 TGTGCCAGCAGCTTAGATCAGTCCTCCTACGAGCAGTACTTC CASSLDQSSYEQYF
TRBD1 TRBJ1-1 few TRBV29-1 TGCAGCGTCGGGACAGGGCGGTTTGAAGCTTTCTTT CSVGTGRFEAFF
. TRBJ1-5 . TRBV6-1 TGTGCCAGCAGTGAAATAGGCCAGCAAAGTCAGCCCCAGCATTTT CASSEIGQQSQPQHF
. TRBJ1-2 once TRBV20-1 TGCAGTGCTAGAGATAACTATGGCTACACCTTC CSARDNYGYTF
. TRBJ1-2 . TRBV28 TGTGCCAGCAGTTTGACGGCTCGGTGGGGCTACACCTTC CASSLTARWGYTF
. TRBJ1-1 . TRBV4-1 TGCGCCAGCAGCCCCGTCCTCGGGAGCCAGAACACTGAAGCTTTCTTT CASSPVLGSQNTEAFF
. TRBJ1-1 . TRBV7-9 TGTGCCAGCAGCTTAGACGGGGTAAACACTGAAGCTTTCTTT CASSLDGVNTEAFF
TRBD2 TRBJ2-1 . TRBV7-2 TGTGCCAGCAGCTTAGATGGGGGGGTACACCTCAATGAGCAGTTCTTC CASSLDGGVHLNEQFF
TRBD2 TRBJ2-1 . TRBV25-1 TGTGCCAGCAGTCCCCGGACTAGCGGGAGGGCCAATGAGCAGTTCTTC CASSPRTSGRANEQFF
. TRBJ1-3 . TRBV27 TGTGCCAGCAGCCCCGGGACGCGCAGCTCTGGAAACACCATATATTTT CASSPGTRSSGNTIYF
. TRBJ2-7 . TRBV27 TGTGCCAGCAGTTTATTTGCTGCATCCTACGAGCAGTACTTC CASSLFAASYEQYF
. TRBJ1-2 few TRBV6-5 TGTGCCAGCAGTTATCTCTCGGGGTCCTATGGCTACACCTTC CASSYLSGSYGYTF
. TRBJ2-2 . TRBV18 TGTGCCAGCTCACCATCCAGGGGCGACACCGGGGAGCTGTTTTTT CASSPSRGDTGELFF
TRBD1 TRBJ1-1 . TRBV29-1 TGCAGCGGCTGGGACAGGGCTGTCGTCACTGAAGCTTTCTTT CSGWDRAVVTEAFF
. TRBJ2-7 . TRBV5-4 TGTGCCAGCAGCCTGGACGGTTACGAGCAGTACTTC CASSLDGYEQYF
. TRBJ1-5 . TRBV4-1 TGCAGGGACCCCAATCAGCCCCAGCATTTT CRDPNQPQHF
. TRBJ1-1 . TRBV27 TGTGCCAGCAGCAATGAAGGGGGGACGAACACTGAAGCTTTCTTT CASSNEGGTNTEAFF
TRBD1 TRBJ1-5 few TRBV19 TGTGCCAGTAGTATCAGGGGGGAGGGTAGCAATCAGCCCCAGCATTTT CASSIRGEGSNQPQHF
TRBD1 TRBJ2-1 . TRBV25-1 TGTGCCAGCAAAGGACAGGGGAGGTACAATGAGCAGTTCTTC CASKGQGRYNEQFF
. TRBJ1-1 . TRBV27 TGTGCCAGCAGTTTATCCGCACAAAGGAACACTGAAGCTTTCTTT CASSLSAQRNTEAFF
. TRBJ1-5 . TRBV18 TGTGCCAGCTCACTTAATAGCAATCAGCCCCAGCATTTT CASSLNSNQPQHF
TRBD1 TRBJ2-7 . TRBV6-5 TGTGCCAGCAGACGACAGGGGTCTTACGAGCAGTACTTC CASRRQGSYEQYF
. TRBJ2-5 once TRBV9 TGTGCCAGCAGCGTAGGAGGGTTTGAAGAGACCCAGTACTTC CASSVGGFEETQYF
TRBD1 TRBJ1-1 . TRBV2 TGTGCCAGCAGTAAACAGGGGGCAGGTGGCACTGAAGCTTTCTTT CASSKQGAGGTEAFF
. TRBJ1-2 . TRBV30 TGTGCCTGGAGCTACAGAAACTATGGCTACACCTTC CAWSYRNYGYTF
. TRBJ2-4 . TRBV18 TGTGCCAGCTCACCGAGCGGGTCATCGGCTGGTGACATTCAGTACTTC CASSPSGSSAGDIQYF
. TRBJ2-6 . TRBV7-7 TGTGCCAGCAGCCAGCGCCCCGGGGCTGGGGCCAACGTCCTGACTTTC CASSQRPGAGANVLTF
TRBD2 TRBJ2-7 . TRBV4-1 TGCGCCAGCAGCCAAGAGACGGGAGGCGCCTACGAGCAGTACTTC CASSQETGGAYEQYF
TRBD1 TRBJ1-6 . TRBV30 TGTGCCTGGAGTGAACCGGGACAGACACCCCTCCACTTT CAWSEPGQTPLHF
. TRBJ2-3 . TRBV2 TGTGCCAGCAGTTCGTTAGATACGCAGTATTTT CASSSLDTQYF
. TRBJ2-7 . TRBV9 TGTGCCAGCAGCGTCGGGACATCGACCTACGAGCAGTACTTC CASSVGTSTYEQYF
. TRBJ2-5 . TRBV19 TGTGCCAGTAGTAGGGGCAGCCAAGAGACCCAGTACTTC CASSRGSQETQYF
. TRBJ1-6 . TRBV30 TGTGCCTGGAGTGGACAGCCGAATTCACCCCTCCACTTT CAWSGQPNSPLHF
. TRBJ2-7 . TRBV2 TGTGCCAGCAGTTTTGGACAAGCCTACGAGCAGTACTTC CASSFGQAYEQYF
. TRBJ2-7 . TRBV10-3 TGTGCCATCAGTGAGTCGGGCATGAGGGTTTTTAGCTCCTACGAGCAGTACTTC CAISESGMRVFSSYEQYF
. TRBJ1-4 . TRBV9 TGTGCCAGCAGCTCAACCTGGGGGGGTAATGAAAAACTGTTTTTT CASSSTWGGNEKLFF
. TRBJ1-1 few TRBV2 TGTGCCAGCGCGGTGAACACTGAAGCTTTCTTT CASAVNTEAFF
TRBD2 TRBJ2-3 . TRBV7-2 TGTGCCAGCAGCTTTACGGGGGGGACAGATACGCAGTATTTT CASSFTGGTDTQYF
TRBD2 TRBJ2-1 . TRBV7-9 TGTGCCAGCAGCTCAACCCGGAGACTAGCGGGATTAAATGAGCAGTTCTTC CASSSTRRLAGLNEQFF
. TRBJ1-3 . TRBV28 TGTGCCAGTAAACAGGACTCTGGAAACACCATATATTTT CASKQDSGNTIYF
TRBD2 TRBJ2-7 . TRBV9 TGTGCCAGCAGCGTAAGGGCTAGCGGGAGAGAGCAGTACTTC CASSVRASGREQYF
. TRBJ2-2 . TRBV6-6 TGTGCCAGCAGTTACTCTGGCATCCCCGGCACCGGGGAGCTGTTTTTT CASSYSGIPGTGELFF
. TRBJ2-2 . TRBV9 TGTGCCAGCAGCGTAGAAAACGCGAACACCGGGGAGCTGTTTTTT CASSVENANTGELFF
. TRBJ1-1 . TRBV7-8 TGTGCCAGCAGCTTAACACGAGATAACACTGAAGCTTTCTTT CASSLTRDNTEAFF
. TRBJ2-1 . TRBV15 TGTGCCACCAGCAGAGATGGGATCAGCTACAATGAGCAGTTCTTC CATSRDGISYNEQFF
. TRBJ2-7 . TRBV7-9 TGTGCCAGCAGCCCGGGGAGCGCGGGGCCATACGAGCAGTACTTC CASSPGSAGPYEQYF
. TRBJ1-3 . TRBV5-8 TGTGCCAGCAGCACAGGGCTCTCTGGAAACACCATATATTTT CASSTGLSGNTIYF